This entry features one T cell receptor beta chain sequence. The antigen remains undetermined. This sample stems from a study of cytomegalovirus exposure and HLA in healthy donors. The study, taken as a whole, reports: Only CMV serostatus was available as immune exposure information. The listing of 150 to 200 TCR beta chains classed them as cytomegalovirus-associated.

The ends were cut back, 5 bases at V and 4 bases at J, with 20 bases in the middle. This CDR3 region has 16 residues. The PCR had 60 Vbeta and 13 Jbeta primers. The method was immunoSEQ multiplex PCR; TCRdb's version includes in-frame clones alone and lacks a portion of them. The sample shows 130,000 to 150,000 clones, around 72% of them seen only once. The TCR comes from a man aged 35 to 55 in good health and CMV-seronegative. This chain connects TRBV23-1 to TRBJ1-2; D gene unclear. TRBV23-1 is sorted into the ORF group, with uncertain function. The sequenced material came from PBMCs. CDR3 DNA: TGCGCCAGCAGTGGAAAGGCACAGACCTTTAGCTATGGCTACACCTTC. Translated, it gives CASSGKAQTFSYGYTF.